This section outlines one T cell receptor (beta chain) sequence together with its context. What it binds is not known. TCRdb keeps only in-frame clones here, not all; method: immunoSEQ multiplex PCR. The repertoire has over 100,000 clones, around 90% of them found once; the top ten carry 8% to 9%. The record originates from a study of identifying expanded T cells in peripheral blood. The J segment lost 2 bases and the V segment lost 3 bases, leaving 4 bases of the junction unmatched. This CDR3 is 14 amino acids long. Looked up from germline, CDR1 is SGHAT and CDR2 is FQDESV (reference sequence). Regarding the study as a whole: Across healthy donors, higher total template counts meant significantly greater two-week count variance. About 1.2 clones differed between technical replicates, versus approximately 16 and 20 over time.

Collection occurred without any documented infections or immune events in donors. The sequence derives from a person between 18 and 75 years old in good health. The sequenced material came from blood. This rearrangement joins TRBV11-1 to TRBJ2-7; 7 positions agree with TRBD1. CDR3 loop: CASSLAGGTYEQYF. The CDR3 bases are TGTGCCAGCAGCTTGGCAGGGGGTACCTACGAGCAGTACTTC.